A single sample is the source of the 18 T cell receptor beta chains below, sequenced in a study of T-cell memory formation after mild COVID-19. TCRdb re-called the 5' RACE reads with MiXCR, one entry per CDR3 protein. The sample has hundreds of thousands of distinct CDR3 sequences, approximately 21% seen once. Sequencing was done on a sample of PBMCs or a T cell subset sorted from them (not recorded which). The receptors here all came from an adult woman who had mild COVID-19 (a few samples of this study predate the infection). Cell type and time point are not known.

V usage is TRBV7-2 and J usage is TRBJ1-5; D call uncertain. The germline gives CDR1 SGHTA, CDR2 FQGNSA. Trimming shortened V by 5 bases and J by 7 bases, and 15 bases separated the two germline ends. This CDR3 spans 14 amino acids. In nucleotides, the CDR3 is TGTGCCAGCAGCCCCGGACCGATCGGGCAGCCCCAGCATTTT. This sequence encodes CASSPGPIGQPQHF.

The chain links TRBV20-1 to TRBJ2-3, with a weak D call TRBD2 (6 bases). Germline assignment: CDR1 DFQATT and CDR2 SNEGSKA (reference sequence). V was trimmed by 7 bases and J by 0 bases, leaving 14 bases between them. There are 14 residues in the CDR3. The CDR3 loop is CSVSGEGSTDTQYF. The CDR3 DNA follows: TGCAGTGTCTCGGGAGAAGGAAGCACAGATACGCAGTATTTT.

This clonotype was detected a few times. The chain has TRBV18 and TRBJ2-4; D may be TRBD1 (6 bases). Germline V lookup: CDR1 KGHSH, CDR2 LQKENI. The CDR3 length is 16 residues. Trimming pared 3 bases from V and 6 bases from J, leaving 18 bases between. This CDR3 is CASSPLDRNSRNIQYF. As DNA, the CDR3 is TGTGCCAGCTCACCGCTCGACAGGAACAGCCGAAACATTCAGTACTTC.

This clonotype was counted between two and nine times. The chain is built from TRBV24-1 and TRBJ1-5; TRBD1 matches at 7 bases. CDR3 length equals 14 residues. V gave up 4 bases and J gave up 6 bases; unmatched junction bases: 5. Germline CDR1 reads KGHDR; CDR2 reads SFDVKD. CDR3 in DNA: TGTGCCACCAGTGAGACAGGGTTCGGTCAGCCCCAGCATTTT. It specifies CATSETGFGQPQHF.

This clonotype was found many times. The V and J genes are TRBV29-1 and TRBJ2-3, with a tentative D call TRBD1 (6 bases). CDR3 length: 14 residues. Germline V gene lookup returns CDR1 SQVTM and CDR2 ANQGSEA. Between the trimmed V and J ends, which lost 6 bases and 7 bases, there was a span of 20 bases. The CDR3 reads CSVEAYRAVNTQYF. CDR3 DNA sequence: TGCAGCGTAGAGGCCTACAGGGCGGTAAATACGCAGTATTTT.

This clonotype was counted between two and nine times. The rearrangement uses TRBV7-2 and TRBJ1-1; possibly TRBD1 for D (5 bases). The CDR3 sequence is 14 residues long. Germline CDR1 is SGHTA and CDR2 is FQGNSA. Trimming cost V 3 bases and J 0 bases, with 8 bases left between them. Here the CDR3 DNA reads TGTGCCAGCAGCTTCGACAGAATGAACACTGAAGCTTTCTTT. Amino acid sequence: CASSFDRMNTEAFF.

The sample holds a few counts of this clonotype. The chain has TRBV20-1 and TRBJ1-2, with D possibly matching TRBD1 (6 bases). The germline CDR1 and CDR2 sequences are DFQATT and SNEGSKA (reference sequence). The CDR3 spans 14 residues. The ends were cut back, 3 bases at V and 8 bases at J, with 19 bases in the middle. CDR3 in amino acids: CSASPLGGQKGYTF. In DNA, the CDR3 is TGCAGTGCTAGCCCCCTGGGGGGCCAGAAGGGCTACACCTTC.

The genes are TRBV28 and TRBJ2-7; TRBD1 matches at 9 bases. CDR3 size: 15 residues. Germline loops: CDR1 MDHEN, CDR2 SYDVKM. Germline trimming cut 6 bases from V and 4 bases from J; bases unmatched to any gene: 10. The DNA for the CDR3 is TGTGCCAGCAGCCTCACCGGGACAGGGAAATACGAGCAGTACTTC. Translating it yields CASSLTGTGKYEQYF.

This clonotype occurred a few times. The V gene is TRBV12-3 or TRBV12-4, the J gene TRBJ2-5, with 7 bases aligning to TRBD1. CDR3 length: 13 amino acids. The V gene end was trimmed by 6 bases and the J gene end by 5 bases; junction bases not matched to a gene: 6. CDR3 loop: CASRPTGYETQYF. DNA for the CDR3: TGTGCCAGCAGACCGACAGGGTATGAGACCCAGTACTTC.

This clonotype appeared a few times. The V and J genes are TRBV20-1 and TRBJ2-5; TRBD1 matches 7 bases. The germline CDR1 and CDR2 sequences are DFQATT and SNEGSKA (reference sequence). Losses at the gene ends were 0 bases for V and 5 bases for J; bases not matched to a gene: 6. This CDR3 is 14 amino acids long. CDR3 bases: TGCAGTGCTAGAGAACGGGACAGTCGGGAGACCCAGTACTTC. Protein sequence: CSARERDSRETQYF.

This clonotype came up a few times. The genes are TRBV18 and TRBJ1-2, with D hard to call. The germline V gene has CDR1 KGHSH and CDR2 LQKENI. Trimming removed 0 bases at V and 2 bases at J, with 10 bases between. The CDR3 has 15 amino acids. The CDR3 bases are TGTGCCAGCTCACCACCGGAAAGGCTCAACTATGGCTACACCTTC. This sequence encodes CASSPPERLNYGYTF.

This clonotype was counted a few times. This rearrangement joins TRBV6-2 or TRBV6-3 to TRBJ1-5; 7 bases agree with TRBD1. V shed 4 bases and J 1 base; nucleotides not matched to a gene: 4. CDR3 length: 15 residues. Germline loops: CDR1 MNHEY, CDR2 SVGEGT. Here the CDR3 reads CASSSPGQSNQPQHF. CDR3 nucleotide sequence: TGTGCCAGCAGTTCCCCGGGACAGAGCAATCAGCCCCAGCATTTT.

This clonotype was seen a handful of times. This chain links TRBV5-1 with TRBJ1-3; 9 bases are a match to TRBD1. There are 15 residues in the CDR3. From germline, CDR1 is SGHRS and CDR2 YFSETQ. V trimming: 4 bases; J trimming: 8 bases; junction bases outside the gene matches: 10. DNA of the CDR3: TGCGCCAGCAGCGACCCCCGGGACAGGGCCCACACCATATATTTT. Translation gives CASSDPRDRAHTIYF.

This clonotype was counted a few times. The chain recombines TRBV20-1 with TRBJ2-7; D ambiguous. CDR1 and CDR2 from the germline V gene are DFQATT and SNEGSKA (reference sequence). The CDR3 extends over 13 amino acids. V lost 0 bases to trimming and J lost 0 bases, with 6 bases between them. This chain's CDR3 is CSAREGISYEQYF. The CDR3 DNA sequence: TGCAGTGCTAGAGAGGGCATCTCCTACGAGCAGTACTTC.

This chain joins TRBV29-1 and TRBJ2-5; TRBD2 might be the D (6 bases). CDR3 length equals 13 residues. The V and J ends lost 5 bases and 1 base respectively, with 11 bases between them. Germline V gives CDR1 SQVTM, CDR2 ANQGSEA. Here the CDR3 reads CSVLRDSQETQYF. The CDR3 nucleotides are TGCAGCGTTTTACGGGACTCCCAAGAGACCCAGTACTTC.

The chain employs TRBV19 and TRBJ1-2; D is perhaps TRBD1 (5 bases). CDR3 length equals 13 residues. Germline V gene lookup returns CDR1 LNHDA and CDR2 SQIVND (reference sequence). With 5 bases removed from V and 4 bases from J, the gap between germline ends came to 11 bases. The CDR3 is CASSPGPFYGYTF. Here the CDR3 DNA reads TGTGCCAGTAGTCCAGGGCCTTTCTATGGCTACACCTTC.

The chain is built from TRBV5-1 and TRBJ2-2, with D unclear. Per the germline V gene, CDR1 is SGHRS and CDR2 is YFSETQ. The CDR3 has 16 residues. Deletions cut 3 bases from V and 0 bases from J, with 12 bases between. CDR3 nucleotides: TGCGCCAGCAGCTCCCTCACTACCTCGAACACCGGGGAGCTGTTTTTT. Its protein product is CASSSLTTSNTGELFF.

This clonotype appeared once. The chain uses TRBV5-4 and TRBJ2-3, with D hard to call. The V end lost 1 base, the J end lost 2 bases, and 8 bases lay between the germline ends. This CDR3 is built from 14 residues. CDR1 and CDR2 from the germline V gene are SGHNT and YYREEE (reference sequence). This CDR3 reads CASSLQVATDTQYF. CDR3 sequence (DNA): TGTGCCAGCAGCTTGCAAGTGGCCACAGATACGCAGTATTTT.